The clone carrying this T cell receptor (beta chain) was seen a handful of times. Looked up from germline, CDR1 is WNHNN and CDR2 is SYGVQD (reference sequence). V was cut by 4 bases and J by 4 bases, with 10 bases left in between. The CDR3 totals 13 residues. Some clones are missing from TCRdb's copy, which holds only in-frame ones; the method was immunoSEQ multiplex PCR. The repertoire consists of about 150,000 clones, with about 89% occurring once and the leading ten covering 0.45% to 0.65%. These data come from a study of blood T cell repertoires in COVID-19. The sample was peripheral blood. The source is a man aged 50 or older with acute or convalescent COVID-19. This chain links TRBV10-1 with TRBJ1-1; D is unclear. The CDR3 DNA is TGCGCCAGCAGTGCACGGGTTGGCACTGAAGCTTTCTTT. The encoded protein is CASSARVGTEAFF.